What follows are 30 T cell receptor beta chains derived from one specimen sequenced in a study of cytotoxic CD8 clonotypes in ibrutinib-treated CLL (dated by TCRdb to about 2021). What the time point label conveys for this sample: approximately eleven months on ibrutinib. Libraries were prepared through the immunoSEQ multiplex PCR assay. TCRdb stores this immuneACCESS table with in-frame sequences only. Part of the clones is absent; in the studies checked, under half of the shortfall reflects unresolved V genes, and no reason is known for the rest. The sample table records more than 85,000 clones; more than 75% of these occur just once. In total, the top ten clones hold around 30% of the sample. The material was PBMCs, obtained after 12 months of ibrutinib treatment. Receptors originate from a human donor with chronic lymphocytic leukemia.

V is TRBV27 and J is TRBJ1-2, with 8 bases that match TRBD1. The CDR3 is made up of 13 amino acids. V lost 2 bases, J lost 7 bases, and 3 bases stayed unmatched. Germline V gives CDR1 MNHEY, CDR2 SMNVEV (reference sequence). The CDR3 region has the DNA TGTGCCAGCAGTTTAAGGACAGGGCTTGGCTACACCTTC. It translates to CASSLRTGLGYTF.

This sequence joins TRBV6-5 and TRBJ1-2; possibly TRBD1 for D (5 bases). V was trimmed by 2 bases and J by 1 base, leaving 11 bases between them. From germline, CDR1 is MNHEY and CDR2 SVGAGI. CDR3 length: 15 amino acids. This CDR3 reads CASSYINRNNYGYTF. CDR3 DNA sequence: TGTGCCAGCAGTTACATTAACAGGAATAACTATGGCTACACCTTC.

This clone occurred once. This sequence joins TRBV10-3 and TRBJ1-1, with 9 nucleotides matching TRBD1. Germline values: CDR1 ENHRY, CDR2 SYGVKD. The V segment lost 6 bases and the J segment 3 bases; nucleotides outside the gene matches: 2. This CDR3 is built from 13 residues. The CDR3 DNA sequence: TGTGCCATCAGACAGGGGGCGGACACTGAAGCTTTCTTT. Translating it yields CAIRQGADTEAFF.

The chain has TRBV18 and TRBJ2-7, with D unclear. Trimming took 3 bases from V and 0 from J, leaving 6 bases between them. Germline V gives CDR1 KGHSH, CDR2 LQKENI. The CDR3 consists of 13 residues. The CDR3 sequence is CASSPTASYEQYF. In nucleotides, the CDR3 is TGTGCCAGCTCACCGACGGCCTCCTACGAGCAGTACTTC.

This clone has more than one count but fewer than ten. This rearrangement joins TRBV4-2 to TRBJ2-7; perhaps TRBD1 as D (5 bases). V lost 1 base, J lost 7 bases, and 11 bases lay in between. Per germline, CDR1 LGHNA and CDR2 YNFKEQ. The CDR3 consists of 13 residues. The DNA for the CDR3 is TGTGCCAGCAGCCAAGGACAGCTCCTGGAGCAGTACTTC. Translated: CASSQGQLLEQYF.

The chain is built from TRBV30 and TRBJ2-3; D not certain. The germline V gene has CDR1 GTSNPN and CDR2 SVGIG (reference sequence). The V and J ends lost 3 bases and 2 bases respectively, with 6 bases between them. The CDR3 spans 12 residues. CDR3 sequence: CAWSPLTDTQYF. CDR3 in DNA: TGTGCCTGGAGCCCTCTCACAGATACGCAGTATTTT.

This clone has only one observation. V gene TRBV19 combines with J gene TRBJ2-4; 9 bases are a match to TRBD1. V lost 5 bases and J lost 0; bases outside the gene matches: 8. Germline CDR1 LNHDA, CDR2 SQIVND (reference sequence). The CDR3 length is 17 residues. The CDR3 DNA is TGTGCCAGTAGTCTCTCGACAGGGGGGATAGCCAAAAACATTCAGTACTTC. Translation: CASSLSTGGIAKNIQYF. Combining the CDR3 with reference TRBV19 and TRBJ2-4 gives the whole variable domain DGGITQSPKYLFRKEGQNVTLSCEQNLNHDAMYWYRQDPGQGLRLIYYSQIVNDFQKGDIAEGYSVSREKKESFPLTVTSAQKNPTAFYLCASSLSTGGIAKNIQYFGAGTRLSVL.

CDR3 loop: CASSSRRRTGELFF. For the CDR3, the DNA is TGTGCCAGCAGCTCCCGACGGCGCACCGGGGAGCTGTTTTTT. This chain links TRBV7-2 with TRBJ2-2, with D unresolved. The germline V and J ends were trimmed by 4 bases and 4 bases, with 10 bases remaining between them. The germline V gene encodes CDR1 SGHTA and CDR2 FQGNSA. The CDR3 covers 14 residues.

This chain connects TRBV30 to TRBJ1-2; 7 bases are a match to TRBD1. Germline V gene lookup returns CDR1 GTSNPN and CDR2 SVGIG (reference sequence). There are 13 residues in the CDR3. Trimming cost V 4 bases and J 8 bases; bases outside gene matches: 10. The chain's CDR3 is CAWNLGGVQGYTF. For the CDR3, the DNA is TGTGCCTGGAACTTAGGGGGCGTTCAGGGCTACACCTTC.

The chain carries TRBV6-5 and TRBJ2-1; 8 bases line up with TRBD2. CDR1 MNHEY and CDR2 SVGAGI come from the germline V gene. V was pared by 10 bases and J by 9 bases, with 14 bases of the junction left unmatched. The length of the CDR3 is 14 residues. CDR3 region: CATTSERGFGEQFF. CDR3 in DNA: TGTGCCACAACGAGCGAGCGGGGGTTTGGTGAGCAGTTCTTC.

The V and J genes are TRBV18 and TRBJ2-3; 9 positions match TRBD2. The V gene's germline CDR1 is KGHSH and CDR2 LQKENI. This CDR3 region has 17 residues. The trim removed 0 bases at V and 2 bases at J, leaving 6 bases unmatched. As DNA, the CDR3 is TGTGCCAGCTCACCACCAGGTCTAGCGGGGATCACAGATACGCAGTATTTT. The encoded protein is CASSPPGLAGITDTQYF. The full variable domain, its missing parts supplied by reference TRBV18 and TRBJ2-3, is NAGVMQNPRHLVRRRGQEARLRCSPMKGHSHVYWYRQLPEEGLKFMVYLQKENIIDESGMPKERFSAEFPKEGPSILRIQQVVRGDSAAYFCASSPPGLAGITDTQYFGPGTRLTVL.

This clone has more than one count but fewer than ten. The genes are TRBV14 and TRBJ2-7; D remains unclear. V was trimmed by 4 bases and J by 2 bases, leaving 12 bases between them. There are 14 residues in the CDR3. The germline V gene encodes CDR1 SGHDN and CDR2 FVKESK. CDR3 loop: CASSPRRVTYEQYF. The CDR3, as DNA: TGTGCCAGCAGCCCGAGAAGGGTCACCTACGAGCAGTACTTC.

The chain has TRBV6-6 and TRBJ1-5, with 7 bases lining up with TRBD1. This CDR3 has 15 amino acids. Germline CDR1 is MNHNY and CDR2 is SVGAGI (reference sequence). With V trimmed by 6 bases and J by 3 bases, 8 bases remained unmatched. The chain's CDR3 is CASRKTGNVNQPQHF. In nucleotides, the CDR3 is TGTGCCAGCAGGAAGACAGGGAATGTCAATCAGCCCCAGCATTTT.

The V and J genes are TRBV7-9 and TRBJ1-4, with TRBD1 matching over 9 bases. The germline V gene encodes CDR1 SEHNR and CDR2 FQNEAQ (reference sequence). Trimming cost V 4 bases and J 0 bases; bases outside gene matches: 3. The CDR3 extends over 16 amino acids. The CDR3 sequence is CASSSWTGATNEKLFF. In DNA form, the CDR3 reads TGTGCCAGCAGCTCTTGGACAGGGGCAACTAATGAAAAACTGTTTTTT.

The V gene is TRBV4-2, the J gene TRBJ2-7; 7 bases align to TRBD2. The junction had 5 bases not matched to a gene; V was cut back by 1 base and J by 2 bases. The CDR3 runs 15 residues. Germline V lookup: CDR1 LGHNA, CDR2 YNFKEQ. This CDR3 is CASSQGPAGTYEQYF. CDR3 nucleotide sequence: TGTGCCAGCAGCCAAGGTCCAGCGGGGACCTACGAGCAGTACTTC.

V is TRBV7-9 and J is TRBJ1-2; D uncertain. Germline CDR1 is SEHNR and CDR2 is FQNEAQ (reference sequence). The length of the CDR3 is 18 residues. Trimming pared 1 base from V and 5 bases from J, leaving 23 bases between. The CDR3 DNA reads TGTGCCAGCAGCTTAGTTGAGGACCGACACACGAGGTCGTATGGCTACACCTTC. This translates into CASSLVEDRHTRSYGYTF. Looking up the rest from reference TRBV7-9 and TRBJ1-2 gives the full variable domain: DTGVSQNPRHKITKRGQNVTFRCDPISEHNRLYWYRQTLGQGPEFLTYFQNEAQLEKSRLLSDRFSAERPKGSFSTLEIQRTEQGDSAMYLCASSLVEDRHTRSYGYTFGSGTRLTVV.

The gene calls are TRBV29-1 and TRBJ2-7, with a tentative D call TRBD2 (5 bases). CDR3 size: 14 residues. From germline, CDR1 is SQVTM and CDR2 ANQGSEA. V was cut by 3 bases and J by 0 bases, with 12 bases left in between. The CDR3 DNA reads as TGCAGCGTTGAGATGGCGGGTGACTCCTACGAGCAGTACTTC. Protein: CSVEMAGDSYEQYF.

With regard to this clone: One end of the junction is discordant with germline, which a read error may explain. V usage is TRBV7-9 and J usage is TRBJ2-5, with unresolved D. The CDR3 spans 12 residues. The germline CDR1 and CDR2 sequences are SEHNR and FQNEAQ (reference sequence). The CDR3 spells CASSLSRQPDDF. The CDR3 bases are TGTGCCAGCAGCCTCTCGCGGCAGCCTGACGACTTC.

This clone was observed a few times. The rearrangement links TRBV5-1 to TRBJ1-2; 7 bases are a match to TRBD1. This CDR3 spans 13 amino acids. Trimming took 4 bases from V and 8 from J; bases not matched to a gene: 8. Germline V lookup: CDR1 SGHRS, CDR2 YFSETQ. This CDR3 reads CASSQGEGGGYTF. CDR3 coding DNA: TGCGCCAGCAGCCAGGGGGAGGGAGGCGGCTACACCTTC. Full variable domain (missing parts from reference TRBV5-1 and TRBJ1-2): KAGVTQTPRYLIKTRGQQVTLSCSPISGHRSVSWYQQTPGQGLQFLFEYFSETQRNKGNFPGRFSGRQFSNSRSEMNVSTLELGDSALYLCASSQGEGGGYTFGSGTRLTVV.

The chain recombines TRBV25-1 with TRBJ1-1; the D is unclear. CDR1 and CDR2 (germline): MGHDK, SYGVNS. The CDR3 length is 13 residues. V was cut by 2 bases and J by 7 bases, with 11 bases left in between. Here the CDR3 DNA reads TGTGCCAGCAGTGAAGGAGGAAAAGGTGAAGCTTTCTTT. Protein: CASSEGGKGEAFF.

CDR3 residues: CASNRRDRVYGYTF. In DNA, the CDR3 is TGTGCCAGTAATAGGAGGGACAGGGTTTATGGCTACACCTTC. The J gene is TRBJ1-2, the V gene TRBV19; 9 bases line up with TRBD1. In germline, CDR1 is LNHDA, CDR2 SQIVND (reference sequence). J was trimmed by 5 bases and V by 7 bases; bases with no gene match: 8. This CDR3 contains 14 residues.

V and J are TRBV4-2 and TRBJ2-7, with unresolved D. Per the germline V gene, CDR1 is LGHNA and CDR2 is YNFKEQ. This CDR3 region has 13 residues. Deletions cut 2 bases from V and 1 base from J, with 6 bases between. The CDR3 spells CASSQIGSYEQYF. The CDR3 coding sequence is TGTGCCAGCAGCCAAATAGGGTCCTACGAGCAGTACTTC.

The gene calls are TRBV30 and TRBJ2-1; D is uncertain. CDR1 GTSNPN and CDR2 SVGIG come from the germline V gene (reference sequence). The CDR3 is 15 amino acids. V lost 3 bases and J 0 bases, leaving 12 bases between the germline ends. The CDR3 DNA sequence: TGTGCCTGGAGCGACCGACGGCGCTCCTACAATGAGCAGTTCTTC. It is translated as CAWSDRRRSYNEQFF. The variable domain in full, completed from reference TRBV30 and TRBJ2-1, reads SQTIHQWPATLVQPVGSPLSLECTVEGTSNPNLYWYRQAAGRGLQLLFYSVGIGQISSEVPQNLSASRPQDRQFILSSKKLLLSDSGFYLCAWSDRRRSYNEQFFGPGTRLTVL.

The rearrangement uses TRBV7-2 and TRBJ2-1, with 9 positions matching TRBD2. Per germline, CDR1 SGHTA and CDR2 FQGNSA. The CDR3 contains 17 residues. With 2 bases clipped from V and 2 bases from J, the junction kept 7 bases outside the gene matches. This CDR3 is CASSLYNLAGAYNEQFF. The CDR3 nucleotides read TGTGCCAGCAGCTTATATAACTTAGCGGGGGCCTACAATGAGCAGTTCTTC.

The chain couples TRBV7-9 to TRBJ1-6; D remains ambiguous. This CDR3 has 16 amino acids. Germline-derived CDR1 and CDR2 are SEHNR and FQNEAQ (reference sequence). The V gene lost 5 bases and the J gene lost 0 bases, with 11 bases spanning the gap. CDR3 DNA: TGTGCCAGCAGCCGGTTGACGAGCTCCTATAATTCACCCCTCCACTTT. It specifies CASSRLTSSYNSPLHF.

The rearrangement links TRBV9 to TRBJ2-5, with 8 bases identical to TRBD2. This CDR3 is 16 amino acids long. Germline-derived CDR1 and CDR2 are SGDLS and YYNGEE. J lost 1 base, V lost 4 bases, and 9 bases had no gene match. CDR3 sequence: CASSPGGGGPQETQYF. For the CDR3, the DNA is TGTGCCAGCAGCCCGGGGGGCGGGGGGCCCCAAGAGACCCAGTACTTC.

This clone was detected only once. The rearrangement uses TRBV6-4 and TRBJ2-1; 7 bases match TRBD1. The ends lost 8 bases at V and 3 bases at J; junction bases unmatched: 7. The germline gives CDR1 MRHNA, CDR2 SNTAGT. The CDR3 totals 14 residues. CDR3 loop: CASSRDSDYNEQFF. For the CDR3, the DNA is TGTGCCAGCTCTCGGGACAGCGACTACAATGAGCAGTTCTTC.

The rearrangement links TRBV2 to TRBJ1-6; the match to TRBD1 covers 8 bases. CDR1 and CDR2 from the germline V gene are SNHLY and FYNNEI. After removal of 7 bases from V and 9 bases from J, the junction contained 8 bases not matched to a gene. The CDR3 loop spans 14 amino acids. The chain's CDR3 is CASNGQGKFSPLHF. The CDR3 coding sequence is TGTGCCAGCAATGGACAGGGAAAATTTTCACCCCTCCACTTT.

The chain recombines TRBV5-8 with TRBJ1-1, with TRBD1 matching 7 bases. Trimming took 4 bases from V and 8 from J; bases not matched to a gene: 8. CDR1 and CDR2 from the germline V gene are SGHTS and YDEGEE. The CDR3 spans 13 residues. CDR3 DNA: TGTGCCAGCAGCACGGGACAGAGAGACGAAGCTTTCTTT. Translating gives CASSTGQRDEAFF.

The chain has TRBV6-5 and TRBJ2-1; D perhaps matches TRBD1 (6 bases). Germline CDR1 reads MNHEY; CDR2 reads SVGAGI. The V end was cut by 4 bases, the J end by 4 bases, with 17 bases between. This CDR3 has 16 amino acids. The CDR3 protein is CASSSVRGQSYNEQFF. CDR3 DNA sequence: TGTGCCAGCAGTTCCGTGAGGGGACAAAGTTACAATGAGCAGTTCTTC.